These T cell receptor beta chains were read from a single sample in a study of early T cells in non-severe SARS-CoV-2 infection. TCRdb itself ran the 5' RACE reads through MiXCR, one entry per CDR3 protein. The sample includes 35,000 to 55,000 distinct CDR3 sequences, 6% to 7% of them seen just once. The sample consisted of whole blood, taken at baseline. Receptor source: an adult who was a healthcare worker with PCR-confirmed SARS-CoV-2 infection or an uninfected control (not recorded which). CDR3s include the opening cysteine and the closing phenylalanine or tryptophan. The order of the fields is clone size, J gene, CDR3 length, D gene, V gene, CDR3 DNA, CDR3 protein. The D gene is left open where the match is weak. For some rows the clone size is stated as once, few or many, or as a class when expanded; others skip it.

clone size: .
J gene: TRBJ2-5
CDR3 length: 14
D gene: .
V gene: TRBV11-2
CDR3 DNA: TGTGCCAGCAGCTCTGTAGGGTTGGAAGAGACCCAGTACTTC
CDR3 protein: CASSSVGLEETQYF

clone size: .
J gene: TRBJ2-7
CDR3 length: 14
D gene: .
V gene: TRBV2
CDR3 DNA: TGTGCCAGCAGTGTGGAGAGGCTCTCCTACGAGCAGTACTTC
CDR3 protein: CASSVERLSYEQYF

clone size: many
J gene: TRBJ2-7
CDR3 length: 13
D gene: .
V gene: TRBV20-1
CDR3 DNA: TGCAGTGCTATTACCGGGCTGGAGTACGAGCAGTACTTC
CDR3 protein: CSAITGLEYEQYF

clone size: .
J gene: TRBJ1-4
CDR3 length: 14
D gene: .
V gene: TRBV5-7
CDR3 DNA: TGTGCCAGCAGCTTGGGGAGGACAGCCAGGAAACTGTTTTTT
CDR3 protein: CASSLGRTARKLFF

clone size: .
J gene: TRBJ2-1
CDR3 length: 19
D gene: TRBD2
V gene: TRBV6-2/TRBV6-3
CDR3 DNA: TGTGCCAGCAGTTACCCAGGTAGAATGGGACTAGCAACCTACAATGAGCAGTTCTTC
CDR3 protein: CASSYPGRMGLATYNEQFF

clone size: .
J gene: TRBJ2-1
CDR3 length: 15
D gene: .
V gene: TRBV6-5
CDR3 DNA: TGTGCCAGCAGTTACGGGCGGGACTTCAACAATGAGCAGTTCTTC
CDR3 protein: CASSYGRDFNNEQFF

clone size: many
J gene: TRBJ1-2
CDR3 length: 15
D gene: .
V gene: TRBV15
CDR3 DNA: TGTGCCACCAGCAGAGATGTTGCGGGGGCCTATGGCTACACCTTC
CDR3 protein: CATSRDVAGAYGYTF

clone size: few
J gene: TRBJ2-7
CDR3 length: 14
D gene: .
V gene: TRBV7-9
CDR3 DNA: TGTGCCAGCAGCTTTGGCAGGGTGAATGACGAGCAGTACTTC
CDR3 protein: CASSFGRVNDEQYF

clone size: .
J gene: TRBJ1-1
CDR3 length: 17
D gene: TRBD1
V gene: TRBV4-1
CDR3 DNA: TGCGCCAGCAGCCAATTATACAGGGGGCGGGAGGACACTGAAGCTTTCTTT
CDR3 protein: CASSQLYRGREDTEAFF

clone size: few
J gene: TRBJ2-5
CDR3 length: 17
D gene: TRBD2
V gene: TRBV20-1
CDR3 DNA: TGCAGTGCTAGGGCCTACTCCGCGGGGGGAAAAGAAGAGACCCAGTACTTC
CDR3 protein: CSARAYSAGGKEETQYF

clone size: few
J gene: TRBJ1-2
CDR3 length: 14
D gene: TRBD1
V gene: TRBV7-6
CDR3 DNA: TGTGCCAGCAGCTTAGAAGGGACAGGGCGCGGCTACACCTTC
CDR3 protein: CASSLEGTGRGYTF

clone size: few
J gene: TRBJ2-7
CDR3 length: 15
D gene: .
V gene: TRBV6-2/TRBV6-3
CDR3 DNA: TGTGCCAGCAGTTACTCGAGTGTGGGCCTATCCGAGCAGTACTTC
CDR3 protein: CASSYSSVGLSEQYF

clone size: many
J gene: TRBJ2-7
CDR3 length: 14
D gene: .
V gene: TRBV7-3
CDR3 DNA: TGTGCCAGCAGCTTAAATCCGTTTTCCTACGAGCAGTACTTC
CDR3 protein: CASSLNPFSYEQYF

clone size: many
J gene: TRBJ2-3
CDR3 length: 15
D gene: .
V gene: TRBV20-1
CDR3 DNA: TGCAGTGCTTCCGGAATCGGGCCACAAATAGATACGCAGTATTTT
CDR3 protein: CSASGIGPQIDTQYF

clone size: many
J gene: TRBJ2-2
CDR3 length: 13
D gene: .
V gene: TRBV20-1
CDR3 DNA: TGCAGTGTCCCAGGTGGGATCGGCGGGGAGCTGTTTTTT
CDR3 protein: CSVPGGIGGELFF

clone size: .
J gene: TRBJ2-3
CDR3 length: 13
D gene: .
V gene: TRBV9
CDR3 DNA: TGTGCCAGCAGCCCACAGCCCACAGATACGCAGTATTTT
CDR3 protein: CASSPQPTDTQYF

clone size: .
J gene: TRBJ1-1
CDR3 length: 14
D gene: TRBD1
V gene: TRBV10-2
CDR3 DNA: TGCGCCAGCACCACTACAGGGGGGCTAAGCGAAGCTTTCTTT
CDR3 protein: CASTTTGGLSEAFF

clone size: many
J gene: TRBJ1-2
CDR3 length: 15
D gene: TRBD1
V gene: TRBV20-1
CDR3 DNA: TGCAGTGCTACCCAGGGGGGGCGCGGGAACTATGGCTACACCTTC
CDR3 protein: CSATQGGRGNYGYTF

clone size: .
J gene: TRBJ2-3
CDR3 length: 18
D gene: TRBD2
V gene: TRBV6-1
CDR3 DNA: TGTGCCAGCAGTGATAGAGGGGAGGGATGGGCCGGAAAAGATACGCAGTATTTT
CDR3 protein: CASSDRGEGWAGKDTQYF

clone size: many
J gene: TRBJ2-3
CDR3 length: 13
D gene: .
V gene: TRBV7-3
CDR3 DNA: TGTGCCAGCAGACCCGACGGGCTTGATACGCAGTATTTT
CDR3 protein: CASRPDGLDTQYF

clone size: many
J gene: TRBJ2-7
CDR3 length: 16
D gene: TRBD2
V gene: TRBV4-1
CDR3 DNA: TGCGCCAGCAGCCAAGATCAAGTAGCGGGAGCACCCGAGCAGTACTTC
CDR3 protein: CASSQDQVAGAPEQYF

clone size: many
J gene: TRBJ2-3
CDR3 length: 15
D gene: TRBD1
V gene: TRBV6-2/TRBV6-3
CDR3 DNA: TGTGCCAGCAGCCGAGCCACTAGGGGGCTTAATACGCAGTATTTT
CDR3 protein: CASSRATRGLNTQYF

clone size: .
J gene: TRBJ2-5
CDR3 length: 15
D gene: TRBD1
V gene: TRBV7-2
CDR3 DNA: TGTGCCAGCAGCCAACGGGACAGTTTGTTCGGGACCCAGTACTTC
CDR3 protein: CASSQRDSLFGTQYF

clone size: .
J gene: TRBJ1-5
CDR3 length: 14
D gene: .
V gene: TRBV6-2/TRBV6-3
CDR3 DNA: TGTGCCAGCAGTCCCTTTGACGGTGGTCAGCCCCAGCATTTT
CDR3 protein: CASSPFDGGQPQHF

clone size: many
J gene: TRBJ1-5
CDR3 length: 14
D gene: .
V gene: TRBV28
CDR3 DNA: TGTGCCAGCAGTTTAGTAGAACAGGGTCAGCCCCAGCATTTT
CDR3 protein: CASSLVEQGQPQHF

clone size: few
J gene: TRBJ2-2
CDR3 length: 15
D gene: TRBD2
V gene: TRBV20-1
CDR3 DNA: TGCAGTGCTAGCCCGGGACTAGGATATACCGGGGAGCTGTTTTTT
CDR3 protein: CSASPGLGYTGELFF

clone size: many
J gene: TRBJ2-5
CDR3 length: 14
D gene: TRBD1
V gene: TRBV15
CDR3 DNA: TGTGCCACCAGCCGGGACAGGGGGCAAGAGACCCAGTACTTC
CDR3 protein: CATSRDRGQETQYF

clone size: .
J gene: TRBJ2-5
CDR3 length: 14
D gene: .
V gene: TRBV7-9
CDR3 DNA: TGTGCCAGCAGCTACGGTGGAAAGCAAGAGACCCAGTACTTC
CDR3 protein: CASSYGGKQETQYF

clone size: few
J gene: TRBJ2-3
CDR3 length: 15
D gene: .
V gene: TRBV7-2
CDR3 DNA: TGTGCCAGCAGCTTAAGTGGGGGGGCCGCAGATACGCAGTATTTT
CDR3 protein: CASSLSGGAADTQYF

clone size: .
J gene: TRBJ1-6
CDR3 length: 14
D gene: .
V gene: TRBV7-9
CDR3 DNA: TGTGCCAGCAAACACAGCAATGGGATGTCACCCCTCCACTTT
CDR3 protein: CASKHSNGMSPLHF

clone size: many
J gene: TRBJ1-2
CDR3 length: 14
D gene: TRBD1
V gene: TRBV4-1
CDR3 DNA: TGCGCCAGCAGCTCGACAGGGGGAAGCTATGGCTACACCTTC
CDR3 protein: CASSSTGGSYGYTF

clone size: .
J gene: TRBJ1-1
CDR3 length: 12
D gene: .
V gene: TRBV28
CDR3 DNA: TGTGCCAGCAGTCTGGACCCCTTGGAAGCTTTCTTT
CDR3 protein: CASSLDPLEAFF

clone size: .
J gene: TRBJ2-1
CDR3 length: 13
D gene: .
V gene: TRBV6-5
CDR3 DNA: TGTGCCAGCAAGTTGGTACAATACGGTGAGCAGTTCTTC
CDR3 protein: CASKLVQYGEQFF

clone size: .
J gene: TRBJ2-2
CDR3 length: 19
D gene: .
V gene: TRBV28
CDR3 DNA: TGTGCCAGCAGTACCCATAAGATGAGACGGAACCCGAACACCGGGGAGCTGTTTTTT
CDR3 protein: CASSTHKMRRNPNTGELFF

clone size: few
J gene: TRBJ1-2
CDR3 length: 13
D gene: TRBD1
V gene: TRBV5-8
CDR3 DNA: TGTGCCAGCAGCAAGACAGGGAACTATGGCTACACCTTC
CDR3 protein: CASSKTGNYGYTF

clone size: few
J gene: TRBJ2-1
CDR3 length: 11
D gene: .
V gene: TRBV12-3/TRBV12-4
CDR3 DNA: TGTGCCAGCAGTTTACCGGGGGCGGTGTTCTTC
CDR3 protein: CASSLPGAVFF

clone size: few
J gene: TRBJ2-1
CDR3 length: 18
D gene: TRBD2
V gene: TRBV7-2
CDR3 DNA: TGTGCCAGCAGCTTAATGGCTAGCGGGACTTCAATGTACAATGAGCAGTTCTTC
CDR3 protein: CASSLMASGTSMYNEQFF

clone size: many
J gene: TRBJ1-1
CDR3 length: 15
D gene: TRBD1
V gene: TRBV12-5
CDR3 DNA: TGTGCTAGTGGTTTGCTCACAGGGGGAGTCACTGAAGCTTTCTTT
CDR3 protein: CASGLLTGGVTEAFF

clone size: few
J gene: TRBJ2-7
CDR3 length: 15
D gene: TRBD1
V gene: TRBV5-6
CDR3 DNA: TGTGCCAGCAGTTCCCTTTCTGTACAGGGGGGCGAGCAGTACTTC
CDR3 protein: CASSSLSVQGGEQYF

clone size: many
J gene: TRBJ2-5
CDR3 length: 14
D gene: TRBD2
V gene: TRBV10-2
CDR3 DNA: TGCGCCAGCAGTGAGTTCGGGGGGCAAGAGACCCAGTACTTC
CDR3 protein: CASSEFGGQETQYF

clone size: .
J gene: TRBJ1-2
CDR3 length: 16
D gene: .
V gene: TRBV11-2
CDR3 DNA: TGTGCCAGCAGCCCTGGGAGCCCACGGGGGATATATGGCTACACCTTC
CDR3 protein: CASSPGSPRGIYGYTF

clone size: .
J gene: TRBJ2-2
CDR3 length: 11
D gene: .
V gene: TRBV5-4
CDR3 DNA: TGTGCCAGCAGCTTGCGGGATGAGCTGTTTTTT
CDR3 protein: CASSLRDELFF

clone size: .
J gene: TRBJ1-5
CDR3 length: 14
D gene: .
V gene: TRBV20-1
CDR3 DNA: TGCAGTGCTAGGTCTCCCAACCAGGGGACGCCCCAGCATTTT
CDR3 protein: CSARSPNQGTPQHF

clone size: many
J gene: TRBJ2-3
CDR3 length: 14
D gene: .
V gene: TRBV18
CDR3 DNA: TGTGCCAGCTCACCACCGACGAGAAGGGATACGCAGTATTTT
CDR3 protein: CASSPPTRRDTQYF

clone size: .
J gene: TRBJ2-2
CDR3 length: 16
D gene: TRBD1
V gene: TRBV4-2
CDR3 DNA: TGTGCCAGCAGCCCAAAGGGGACAGGGTCCACCGGGGAGCTGTTTTTT
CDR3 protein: CASSPKGTGSTGELFF

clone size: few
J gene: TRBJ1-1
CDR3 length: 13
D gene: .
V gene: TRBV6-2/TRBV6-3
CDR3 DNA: TGTGCCAGCAGTTACCAGATTAACACTGAAGCTTTCTTT
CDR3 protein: CASSYQINTEAFF

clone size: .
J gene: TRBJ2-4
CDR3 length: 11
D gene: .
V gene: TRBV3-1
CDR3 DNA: TGTGCCAGCAGCCAAGGGCGCATTCAGTACTTC
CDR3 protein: CASSQGRIQYF

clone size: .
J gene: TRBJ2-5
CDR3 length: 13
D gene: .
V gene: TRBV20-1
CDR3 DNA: TGCAGTGCCCCGGACCGGTACCAAGAGACCCAGTACTTC
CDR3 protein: CSAPDRYQETQYF

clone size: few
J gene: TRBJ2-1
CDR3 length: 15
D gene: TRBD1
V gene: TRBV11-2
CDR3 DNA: TGTGCCAGCAACACCGGGACAGGGGGTAGGAATGAGCAGTTCTTC
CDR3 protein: CASNTGTGGRNEQFF

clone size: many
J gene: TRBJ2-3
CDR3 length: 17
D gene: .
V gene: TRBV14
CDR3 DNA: TGTGCCAGCAGCCAAGCTCTGGGGCAGTACACCACAGATACGCAGTATTTT
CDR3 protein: CASSQALGQYTTDTQYF

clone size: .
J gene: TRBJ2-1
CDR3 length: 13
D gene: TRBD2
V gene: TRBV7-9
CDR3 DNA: TGTGCCAGCAGCCCGGGACTACCCAATGAGCAGTTCTTC
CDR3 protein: CASSPGLPNEQFF

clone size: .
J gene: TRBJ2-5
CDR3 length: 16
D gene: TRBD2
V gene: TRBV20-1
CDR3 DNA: TGCAGTGCTCCCAGACCGGGACTAGCGGCCCAAGAGACCCAGTACTTC
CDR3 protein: CSAPRPGLAAQETQYF

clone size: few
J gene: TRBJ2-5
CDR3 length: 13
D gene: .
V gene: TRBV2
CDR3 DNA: TGTGCCAGCAGTGGACAGGTCCAAGAGACCCAGTACTTC
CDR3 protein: CASSGQVQETQYF

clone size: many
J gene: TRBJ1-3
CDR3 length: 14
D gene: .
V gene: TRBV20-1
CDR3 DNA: TGCAGTGCTCTACTTACGGGGGCTGGAAACACCATATATTTT
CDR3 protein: CSALLTGAGNTIYF

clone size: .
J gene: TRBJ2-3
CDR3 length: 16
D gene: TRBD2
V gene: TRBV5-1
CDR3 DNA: TGCGCCAGCAGCTTGGCGGCGTCTAGCGGGCCAGATACGCAGTATTTT
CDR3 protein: CASSLAASSGPDTQYF

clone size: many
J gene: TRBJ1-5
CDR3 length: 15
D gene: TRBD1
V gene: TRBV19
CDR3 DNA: TGTGCCAGTAGTACCCGACAGGGCCCGTATCAGCCCCAGCATTTT
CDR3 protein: CASSTRQGPYQPQHF

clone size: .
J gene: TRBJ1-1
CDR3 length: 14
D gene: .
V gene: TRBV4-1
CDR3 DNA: TGCGCCAGCAGCCAATTCACACGGAACACTGAAGCTTTCTTT
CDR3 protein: CASSQFTRNTEAFF

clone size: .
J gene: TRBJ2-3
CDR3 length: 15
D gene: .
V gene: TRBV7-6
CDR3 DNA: TGTGCCAGCAGCCTTAGGAGAACGGGCGCAGATACGCAGTATTTT
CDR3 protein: CASSLRRTGADTQYF

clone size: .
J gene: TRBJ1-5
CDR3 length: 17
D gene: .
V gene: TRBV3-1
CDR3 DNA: TGTGCCAGCAGCCAATCGTTCCGCAGGGAAGTAGGACAGCCCCAGCATTTT
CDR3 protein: CASSQSFRREVGQPQHF